A selection of T cell receptor beta chains follows, all from one sample in a study of cytomegalovirus exposure and HLA in healthy donors. Repertoires were generated with immunoSEQ multiplex PCR, while TCRdb's copy carries only in-frame clones and drops some. The data show about 89,000 clones, about 89% seen once. The specimen was PBMCs. Every receptor here comes from a man aged 30 to 39 in good health and CMV-seropositive. Both conserved end residues are part of each CDR3. A D gene is named only where the DNA matches it firmly. Part of the rows lack a size; the others show once, few, many or a class for expanded clones.

V	size	J	D	CDR3	DNA
TRBV19	.	TRBJ2-2	TRBD2	CASSMLAGGPTGELFF	TGTGCCAGTAGTATGCTAGCGGGAGGGCCCACCGGGGAGCTGTTTTTT
TRBV6-4	.	TRBJ1-6	.	CATLAGSSYNSPLHF	TGTGCCACCCTGGCGGGTAGCTCCTATAATTCACCCCTCCACTTT
TRBV2	.	TRBJ2-7	.	CASSEGPEGVTYEQYF	TGTGCCAGCAGTGAAGGTCCCGAGGGGGTGACCTACGAGCAGTACTTC
TRBV19	.	TRBJ2-7	.	CASSRQESSYEQYF	TGTGCCAGTAGTCGGCAGGAAAGCTCCTACGAGCAGTACTTC
TRBV28	.	TRBJ2-7	TRBD1	CASSLRVGTGGGYEQYF	TGTGCCAGCAGTTTAAGGGTTGGGACAGGGGGGGGGTACGAGCAGTACTTC
TRBV5-1	.	TRBJ2-7	TRBD1	CASQNDRGHYEQYF	TGCGCCAGCCAAAACGACAGGGGGCACTACGAGCAGTACTTC
TRBV2	.	TRBJ1-5	TRBD1	CASMTGGWNQPQHF	TGTGCCAGCATGACAGGGGGTTGGAATCAGCCCCAGCATTTT
TRBV19	once	TRBJ1-4	TRBD1	CASSRGQGALGAEKLFF	TGTGCCAGTAGCCGTGGACAGGGGGCGTTAGGGGCGGAAAAACTGTTTTTT
TRBV30	.	TRBJ2-7	.	CAWMSRRTYEQYF	TGTGCCTGGATGTCCCGGAGGACCTACGAGCAGTACTTC
TRBV7-9	.	TRBJ2-7	.	CASSSQGSGSEQYF	TGTGCCAGCAGCTCACAGGGTTCAGGCTCGGAGCAGTACTTC
TRBV9	once	TRBJ2-2	.	CASSVAFPGGELFF	TGTGCCAGCAGCGTAGCGTTTCCGGGCGGGGAGCTGTTTTTT
TRBV5-8	.	TRBJ1-4	TRBD1	CASSPRTGLDEKLFF	TGTGCCAGCAGCCCACGGACAGGCTTGGATGAAAAACTGTTTTTT
TRBV2	few	TRBJ1-3	.	CASTLGGDYSGNTIYF	TGTGCCAGCACCCTAGGGGGGGATTACTCTGGAAACACCATATATTTT
TRBV6-5	.	TRBJ1-5	TRBD1	CASSWTGNQPQHF	TGTGCCAGCAGTTGGACAGGAAATCAGCCCCAGCATTTT
TRBV28	.	TRBJ2-1	TRBD1	CASSSPGQGSYNEQFF	TGTGCCAGCAGTTCCCCGGGACAGGGGTCCTACAATGAGCAGTTCTTC
TRBV10-1	few	TRBJ1-1	.	CASSDPGNTEAFF	TGCGCCAGCAGTGATCCGGGTAACACTGAAGCTTTCTTT
TRBV6-5	.	TRBJ2-3	TRBD2	CASSYSGTRGSDTQYF	TGTGCCAGCAGTTATTCCGGGACTAGAGGTTCAGATACGCAGTATTTT
TRBV5-1	.	TRBJ2-2	.	CASSLGSSTGELFF	TGCGCCAGCAGCTTGGGTAGTAGCACCGGGGAGCTGTTTTTT
TRBV7-3	.	TRBJ2-3	.	CASSATRLADTQYF	TGTGCCAGCAGCGCCACCCGCCTAGCGGATACGCAGTATTTT
TRBV6-5	.	TRBJ1-2	.	CASSRQGAGGYTF	TGTGCCAGCAGCCGCCAAGGGGCTGGTGGCTACACCTTC
TRBV27	once	TRBJ2-5	TRBD2	CASSLYGTSGTLSQTQYF	TGTGCCAGCAGTTTATATGGGACTAGCGGGACCCTCTCTCAGACCCAGTACTTC
TRBV4-1	.	TRBJ2-4	TRBD2	CASSQQGLALAKNIQYF	TGCGCCAGCAGCCAGCAGGGACTAGCGCTAGCCAAAAACATTCAGTACTTC
TRBV27	.	TRBJ2-1	TRBD1	CASSFPSNRGSYNEQFF	TGTGCCAGCAGTTTCCCATCAAACAGGGGCTCCTACAATGAGCAGTTCTTC
TRBV4-1	.	TRBJ2-2	.	CASRSARTGELFF	TGCGCCAGCAGGAGCGCGAGGACCGGGGAGCTGTTTTTT
TRBV5-6	.	TRBJ2-7	TRBD2	CASSPDSGYSYEQYF	TGTGCCAGCAGCCCTGATAGCGGGTACTCCTACGAGCAGTACTTC
TRBV4-1	.	TRBJ2-7	TRBD2	CASSRIDREAYEQYF	TGCGCCAGCAGCCGAATTGATCGGGAGGCGTACGAGCAGTACTTC
TRBV6-6	.	TRBJ1-2	.	CASTGSEGTLGYTF	TGTGCCAGCACCGGAAGCGAGGGGACATTAGGCTACACCTTC
TRBV27	.	TRBJ2-6	.	CASSRQVSSGANVLTF	TGTGCCAGCAGTCGACAGGTATCCTCTGGGGCCAACGTCCTGACTTTC
TRBV18	.	TRBJ1-2	TRBD1	CASSPRDRAQLGYGYTF	TGTGCCAGCTCACCAAGGGACAGGGCTCAACTTGGCTATGGCTACACCTTC
TRBV30	.	TRBJ1-1	.	CAWSYGGNTEAFF	TGTGCCTGGAGTTACGGAGGGAACACTGAAGCTTTCTTT
TRBV27	.	TRBJ2-7	.	CASALWANPYEQYF	TGTGCCAGCGCCCTGTGGGCCAACCCCTACGAGCAGTACTTC
TRBV28	few	TRBJ2-2	TRBD1	CASSFSPTGTGLNTGELFF	TGTGCCAGCAGTTTCAGCCCTACCGGGACAGGGTTAAACACCGGGGAGCTGTTTTTT
TRBV25-1	.	TRBJ2-2	TRBD2	CASRGGDAGELFF	TGTGCCAGCAGGGGGGGGGATGCCGGGGAGCTGTTTTTT
TRBV19	.	TRBJ1-5	.	CASKNILNRSNQPQHF	TGTGCCAGTAAGAATATCCTTAACAGGTCGAATCAGCCCCAGCATTTT
TRBV18	.	TRBJ1-2	.	CASSPPRQLGYTF	TGTGCCAGCTCACCACCGCGGCAGCTCGGCTACACCTTC
TRBV11-1	once	TRBJ2-1	TRBD2	CASSLTSGRDNEQFF	TGTGCCAGCAGCCTCACTAGCGGGAGGGATAATGAGCAGTTCTTC
TRBV5-1	.	TRBJ2-7	TRBD1	CASSLDWDRRSEQYF	TGCGCCAGCAGCTTGGACTGGGACAGGCGGTCCGAGCAGTACTTC